The 27 T cell receptor beta chains reported below all come from one sample, sequenced in a study of cytomegalovirus exposure and HLA in healthy donors. The primer mix had 60 Vbeta and 13 Jbeta primers. Measured with immunoSEQ multiplex PCR; TCRdb has only the in-frame clones, and not every one. The repertoire consists of 140,000 to 150,000 clones, with roughly 71% occurring once and the leading ten covering roughly 7.3%. Material for sequencing was PBMCs. The receptors come from a man aged 25 to 40 in good health and CMV-seronegative.

This clone has a single count. The chain employs TRBV29-1 and TRBJ1-2; no clear D. Trimming pared 4 bases from V and 4 bases from J, leaving 10 bases between. CDR3 size: 12 residues. The germline V gene has CDR1 SQVTM and CDR2 ANQGSEA. Here the CDR3 reads CSVAGGSYGYTF. The DNA of the CDR3 is TGCAGCGTTGCCGGTGGGAGCTATGGCTACACCTTC.

The chain uses TRBV18 and TRBJ2-7; 7 bases are shared with TRBD1. Germline-derived CDR1 and CDR2 are KGHSH and LQKENI. V was clipped by 1 base and J by 4 bases; unmatched bases: 7. The length of the CDR3 is 15 residues. CDR3 in DNA: TGTGCCAGCTCACCACTTATCTCACAGGGGTACGAGCAGTACTTC. It translates to CASSPLISQGYEQYF. Looking up the rest from reference TRBV18 and TRBJ2-7 gives the full variable domain: NAGVMQNPRHLVRRRGQEARLRCSPMKGHSHVYWYRQLPEEGLKFMVYLQKENIIDESGMPKERFSAEFPKEGPSILRIQQVVRGDSAAYFCASSPLISQGYEQYFGPGTRLTVT.

The V gene is TRBV5-5, the J gene TRBJ2-7; D remains ambiguous. The CDR3 is 15 residues long. CDR1 is SGHKS, CDR2 YYEKEE, per germline (reference sequence). V was trimmed by 0 bases and J by 5 bases, leaving 15 bases between them. The CDR3 nucleotides read TGTGCCAGCAGCTTGGTTTCGCGAGCAGAGGACGAGCAGTACTTC. Amino acid sequence: CASSLVSRAEDEQYF.

The V call is TRBV19, the J call TRBJ2-2, with D hard to call. Germline values: CDR1 LNHDA, CDR2 SQIVND (reference sequence). The CDR3 consists of 13 residues. Trimming pared 3 bases from V and 7 bases from J, leaving 9 bases between. For the CDR3, the DNA is TGTGCCAGTAGTATTGGGCGCAACGGGGAGCTGTTTTTT. Translated, it gives CASSIGRNGELFF.

The CDR3 DNA reads TGTGCCAGTAGTATAGAAGGGAGAAGCTCCTACGAGCAGTACTTC. Translating it yields CASSIEGRSSYEQYF. This chain uses TRBV19 with TRBJ2-7, with D tentatively TRBD2 (5 bases). Trimming pared 0 bases from V and 0 bases from J, leaving 9 bases between. The CDR3 spans 15 residues. Germline V CDR1 and CDR2: LNHDA, SQIVND (reference sequence).

This chain links TRBV7-2 with TRBJ1-1; D is unresolved. Trimming removed 1 base from V and 11 bases from J, with 11 bases in between. The CDR3 covers 12 residues. Per germline, CDR1 SGHTA and CDR2 FQGNSA. CDR3 residues: CASSLDRREAFF. The CDR3 DNA is TGTGCCAGCAGCTTAGATCGTCGAGAGGCTTTCTTT.

With regard to this clone: A read error may account for a junction end that differs from germline. V and J are TRBV7-9 and TRBJ1-1, with 8 bases matching TRBD1. The CDR3 is 16 amino acids. In germline, CDR1 is SEHNR, CDR2 FQNEAQ (reference sequence). CDR3 nucleotides: TGTTCCAGCAGCTCGGGCGTTCACAGGGGGGACACTGAAGCTTTCTTT. Encoded protein: CSSSSGVHRGDTEAFF.

In the case of this clone: Other DNA sequences in the sample encode the same CDR3. V usage is TRBV6-5 and J usage is TRBJ1-4; TRBD1 agrees at 7 bases. CDR3 length: 15 residues. CDR1 is MNHEY and CDR2 is SVGAGI in the germline V gene. V shed 5 bases, J shed 0 bases, and the junction held 3 bases outside the gene matches. The CDR3 region has the DNA TGTGCCAGCAGTCGGGACAGTGCAACTAATGAAAAACTGTTTTTT. Translation: CASSRDSATNEKLFF.

The table lists this clone with a count of one. V and J are TRBV28 and TRBJ1-1, with D tentatively TRBD1 (5 bases). There are 15 residues in the CDR3. Germline CDR1 MDHEN, CDR2 SYDVKM. The V gene lost 6 bases and the J gene lost 1 base, with 15 bases spanning the gap. This CDR3 is CASSILGEPNTEAFF. CDR3 DNA: TGTGCCAGCAGCATCCTAGGGGAACCGAACACTGAAGCTTTCTTT.

This rearrangement joins TRBV19 to TRBJ2-3; 11 bases agree with TRBD2. This CDR3 comprises 16 residues. The germline gives CDR1 LNHDA, CDR2 SQIVND (reference sequence). V was clipped by 7 bases and J by 1 base; unmatched bases: 7. The CDR3: CASTLIAGGGTDTQYF. The CDR3 coding sequence is TGTGCCAGTACCCTTATAGCGGGGGGGGGCACAGATACGCAGTATTTT.

The chain uses TRBV15 and TRBJ2-2; D perhaps matches TRBD2 (6 bases). The CDR3 totals 17 residues. V was shortened by 0 bases and J by 5 bases, with 16 bases between the two germline ends. Germline assignment: CDR1 LNHNV and CDR2 YYDKDF (reference sequence). The CDR3 sequence: CATSREKGAGRTGELFF. CDR3 DNA: TGTGCCACCAGCAGAGAAAAAGGTGCAGGGAGGACCGGGGAGCTGTTTTTT.

The chain couples TRBV27 to TRBJ2-5, with a possible D match to TRBD1 (5 bases). Germline V gene sequence: CDR1 MNHEY, CDR2 SMNVEV (reference sequence). This CDR3 contains 15 residues. V was cut by 2 bases and J by 3 bases, with 13 bases left in between. CDR3 amino acids: CASSLTEGAKETQYF. CDR3 DNA: TGTGCCAGCAGTTTAACAGAAGGGGCCAAAGAGACCCAGTACTTC.

This chain joins TRBV7-3 and TRBJ2-3; 7 nucleotides line up with TRBD2. Germline V gives CDR1 SGHTA, CDR2 FQGTGA. The J segment lost 4 bases and the V segment lost 2 bases, leaving 6 bases of the junction unmatched. CDR3 size: 15 residues. The CDR3 coding sequence is TGTGCCAGCAGCTTAGTAGGTCGGGGGGCAGATACGCAGTATTTT. Translation: CASSLVGRGADTQYF. Full variable domain (outside the CDR3, taken from reference TRBV7-3 and TRBJ2-3): GAGVSQTPSNKVTEKGKYVELRCDPISGHTALYWYRQSLGQGPEFLIYFQGTGAADDSGLPNDRFFAVRPEGSVSTLKIQRTERGDSAVYLCASSLVGRGADTQYFGPGTRLTVL.

The gene calls are TRBV9 and TRBJ2-1; 7 bases map to TRBD1. The CDR3 has 14 amino acids. V lost 0 bases and J lost 4; bases outside the gene matches: 1. The germline V gene encodes CDR1 SGDLS and CDR2 YYNGEE. CDR3 residues: CASSVEGQYNEQFF. The CDR3 region has the DNA TGTGCCAGCAGCGTAGAGGGACAGTACAATGAGCAGTTCTTC.

The chain combines TRBV5-4 with TRBJ2-3; 9 bases are a match to TRBD2. The germline V gene encodes CDR1 SGHNT and CDR2 YYREEE (reference sequence). With 1 base clipped from V and 6 bases from J, the junction kept 6 bases outside the gene matches. The CDR3 spans 15 residues. CDR3 residues: CASSLSGGLGDTQYF. The CDR3 nucleotides read TGTGCCAGCAGCTTGAGCGGGGGGCTGGGGGATACGCAGTATTTT.

The rearrangement links TRBV5-1 to TRBJ1-2, with 8 positions matching TRBD1. The germline V gene has CDR1 SGHRS and CDR2 YFSETQ. Unmatched junction bases numbered 8, after V lost 0 bases and J lost 7 bases. This CDR3 contains 15 residues. In DNA, the CDR3 is TGCGCCAGCAGCTTGGTGTCAGGGGGCGAACCTGGCTACACCTTC. Translated, it gives CASSLVSGGEPGYTF.

The rearrangement uses TRBV28 and TRBJ2-3; 11 positions match TRBD2. Germline values: CDR1 MDHEN, CDR2 SYDVKM. V lost 3 bases to trimming and J lost 5 bases; unmatched junction nucleotides: 7. The CDR3 consists of 16 residues. CDR3 amino acids: CASSFSSSGRVDTQYF. DNA of the CDR3: TGTGCCAGCAGTTTTAGTAGTAGCGGGAGGGTAGATACGCAGTATTTT.

This clone showed up just a few times. Relative to the germline gene, one junction end is altered; a read error may explain this. The rearrangement uses TRBV15 and TRBJ2-6; D perhaps matches TRBD1 (7 bases). The CDR3 extends over 18 amino acids. Per the germline V gene, CDR1 is LNHNV and CDR2 is YYDKDF (reference sequence). This CDR3 is CATSREGALISGANGLTF. In DNA, the CDR3 is TGTGCCACCAGCAGGGAGGGGGCGCTGATCTCTGGGGCCAACGGCCTGACTTTC.

The V gene is TRBV28, the J gene TRBJ1-2, with unresolved D. Trimming stripped 6 bases from V and 8 bases from J, with 13 bases between. There are 12 residues in the CDR3. Germline V gene lookup returns CDR1 MDHEN and CDR2 SYDVKM. The CDR3 spells CASSIQRRGYTF. The DNA for the CDR3 is TGTGCCAGCAGCATCCAAAGGAGGGGCTACACCTTC.

The rearrangement uses TRBV11-3 and TRBJ2-7; possibly TRBD2 for D (7 bases). The CDR3 has 15 amino acids. V was clipped by 5 bases and J by 2 bases, with 16 bases between them. Germline lookup yields CDR1 SGHNT and CDR2 YENEEA. The CDR3 DNA reads TGTGCCAGCAGCCCCGGAGGGGGGGGCCCCTACGAGCAGTACTTC. Protein product: CASSPGGGGPYEQYF.

J is TRBJ2-3 and V is TRBV28; D is unclear. Deletions cut 3 bases from V and 7 bases from J, with 8 bases between. Germline V CDR1 and CDR2: MDHEN, SYDVKM. The CDR3 has 12 amino acids. The CDR3 loop is CASSFQLNTQYF. The DNA for the CDR3 is TGTGCCAGCAGTTTTCAGTTAAATACGCAGTATTTT.

The chain is built from TRBV6-1 and TRBJ2-5; TRBD1 matches 8 bases. The end of the DNA fits TRBJ2-7 better, so the J call may be wrong. The CDR3 extends over 15 amino acids. Germline V gene data show CDR1 as MNHNS and CDR2 as SASEGT. CDR3 nucleotide sequence: TGTGCCAGCAGTGAAAGGCGGACAGGGAACTACGAGCAGTACTTC. Protein product: CASSERRTGNYEQYF.

The sample holds one count of this clone. This chain uses TRBV5-4 with TRBJ2-1; D remains ambiguous. V was clipped by 0 bases and J by 5 bases, with 12 bases between them. Per the germline V gene, CDR1 is SGHNT and CDR2 is YYREEE (reference sequence). CDR3 size: 15 residues. The chain's CDR3 is CASSLATGSNNEQFF. In DNA form, the CDR3 reads TGTGCCAGCAGCTTGGCGACTGGATCCAACAATGAGCAGTTCTTC. The entire variable domain, with the rest obtained from reference TRBV5-4 and TRBJ2-1, is as follows: ETGVTQSPTHLIKTRGQQVTLRCSSQSGHNTVSWYQQALGQGPQFIFQYYREEENGRGNFPPRFSGLQFPNYSSELNVNALELDDSALYLCASSLATGSNNEQFFGPGTRLTVL.

The sample holds a few counts of this clone. The chain joins TRBV4-1 to TRBJ1-2; TRBD1 might be the D (6 bases). V dropped 3 bases and J dropped 4 bases, with 18 bases sitting between them. Germline loops: CDR1 MGHRA, CDR2 YSYEKL. The CDR3 runs to 16 residues. This CDR3 is CASSHQTQGRSYGYTF. The CDR3 DNA reads TGCGCCAGCAGCCACCAAACGCAGGGGAGAAGCTATGGCTACACCTTC.

In this sample, this clone turned up a few times. The gene calls are TRBV9 and TRBJ2-7, with D unclear. The CDR3 is made up of 13 amino acids. The germline CDR1 and CDR2 sequences are SGDLS and YYNGEE. V lost 3 bases and J lost 6, with 13 bases in between. The CDR3 nucleotides are TGTGCCAGCAGCGCCAAGCCCCTCGGCGAGCAGTACTTC. It translates to CASSAKPLGEQYF.

The rearrangement uses TRBV11-2 and TRBJ2-5, with 7 bases matching TRBD1. J lost 7 bases, V lost 2 bases, and 10 bases had no gene match. This CDR3 comprises 15 residues. The germline gives CDR1 SGHAT, CDR2 FQNNGV. Here the CDR3 reads CASSLTDRVDGTQYF. CDR3 coding DNA: TGTGCCAGCAGCTTAACCGACAGGGTGGATGGGACCCAGTACTTC. The whole variable domain, filled in from reference TRBV11-2 and TRBJ2-5, reads EAGVAQSPRYKIIEKRQSVAFWCNPISGHATLYWYQQILGQGPKLLIQFQNNGVVDDSQLPKDRFSAERLKGVDSTLKIQPAKLEDSAVYLCASSLTDRVDGTQYFGPGTRLLVL.

This sequence joins TRBV6-6 and TRBJ1-6; a weak D match, TRBD1 (6 bases). CDR1 is MNHNY, CDR2 SVGAGI, per germline (reference sequence). This CDR3 is 13 amino acids long. The germline V and J ends were trimmed by 7 bases and 8 bases, with 12 bases remaining between them. Here the CDR3 DNA reads TGTGCCAGCACGGGGGCGGGGGATTCACCCCTCCACTTT. This gives the protein CASTGAGDSPLHF.